The sequence of this T cell receptor beta chain was determined in a study of cytomegalovirus exposure and HLA in healthy donors. General observations from the study: Earlier analysis looked at TCR beta V segments, and most were productive about 90% or about 30% of the time. Most sequenced TCRs were rare (though some public TCRs occurred in many donors). TCR beta chain V- and J-gene trimming was linked, in a later analysis, to a missense variant in DCLRE1C.

PCR involved 60 Vbeta and 13 Jbeta primers. TCRdb's table, derived via immunoSEQ multiplex PCR, lists solely in-frame clones and lacks some. The sample consists of 120,000 or so clones, 75% to 85% of them appearing once. About this clone itself: Its specificity is not known.

V lost 5 bases, J lost 6 bases, and 20 bases lay in between. The CDR3 consists of 15 residues. Germline-derived CDR1 and CDR2 are SGHAT and FQNNGV. The chain recombines TRBV11-2 with TRBJ2-7, with TRBD2 as a possible D gene (5 bases). Sequenced sample: PBMCs. The TCR sequence derives from a man between 18 and 29 years old in good health and CMV-seronegative. The CDR3 DNA follows: TGTGCCAGCAGCCCCCCCTGGGTAGCGACACCCGAGCAGTACTTC. This encodes CASSPPWVATPEQYF.